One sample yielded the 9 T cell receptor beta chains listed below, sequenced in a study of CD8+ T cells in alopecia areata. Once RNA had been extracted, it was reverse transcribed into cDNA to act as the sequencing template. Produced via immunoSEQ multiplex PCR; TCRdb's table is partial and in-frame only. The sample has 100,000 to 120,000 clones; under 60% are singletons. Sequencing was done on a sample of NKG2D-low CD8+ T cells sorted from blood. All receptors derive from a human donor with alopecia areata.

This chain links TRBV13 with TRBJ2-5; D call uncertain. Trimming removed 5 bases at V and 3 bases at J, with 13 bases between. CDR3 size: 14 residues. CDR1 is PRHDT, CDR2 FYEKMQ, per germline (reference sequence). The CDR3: CASSRRGGEETQYF. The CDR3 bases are TGTGCCAGCAGCCGCCGCGGCGGAGAAGAGACCCAGTACTTC.

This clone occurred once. In nucleotides, the CDR3 is TGCGCCAGCAGCCAAGGAGCTAATAGCAATCAGCCCCAGCATTTT. It encodes CASSQGANSNQPQHF. The V and J genes are TRBV4-1 and TRBJ1-5; D remains ambiguous. The germline V gene encodes CDR1 MGHRA and CDR2 YSYEKL. The V gene lost 1 base and the J gene lost 0 bases, with 7 bases spanning the gap. CDR3 length equals 15 residues.

The CDR3, as DNA: TGTGCCAGCAGCCAAATGAGGCCGGAAGAGACCCAGTACTTC. Its protein product is CASSQMRPEETQYF. The rearrangement uses TRBV4-2 and TRBJ2-5; no clear D gene. V was pared by 2 bases and J by 3 bases, with 10 bases between. The CDR3 loop spans 14 amino acids. CDR1 and CDR2 from the germline V gene are LGHNA and YNFKEQ.

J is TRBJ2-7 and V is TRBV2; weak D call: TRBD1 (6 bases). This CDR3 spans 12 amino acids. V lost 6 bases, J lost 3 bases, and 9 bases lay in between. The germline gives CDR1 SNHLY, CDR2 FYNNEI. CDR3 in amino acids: CASRDSFYEQYF. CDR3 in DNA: TGTGCCAGCAGGGACAGCTTCTACGAGCAGTACTTC.

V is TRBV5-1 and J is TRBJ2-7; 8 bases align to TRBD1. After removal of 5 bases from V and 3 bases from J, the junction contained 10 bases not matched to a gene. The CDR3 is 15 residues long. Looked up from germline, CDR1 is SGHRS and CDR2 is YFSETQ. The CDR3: CASRQGQDFYYEQYF. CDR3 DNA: TGCGCCAGCAGACAGGGACAGGACTTTTACTACGAGCAGTACTTC.

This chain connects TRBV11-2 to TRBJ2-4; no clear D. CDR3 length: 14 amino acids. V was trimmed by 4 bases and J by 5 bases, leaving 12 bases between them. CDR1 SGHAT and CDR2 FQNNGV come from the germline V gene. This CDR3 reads CASSSVLRENIQYF. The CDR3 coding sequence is TGTGCCAGCAGCTCGGTGCTCCGGGAAAACATTCAGTACTTC.

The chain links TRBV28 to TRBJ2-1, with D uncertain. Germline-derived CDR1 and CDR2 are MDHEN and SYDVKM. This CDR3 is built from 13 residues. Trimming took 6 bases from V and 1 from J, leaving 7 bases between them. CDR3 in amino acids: CASRGPSYNEQFF. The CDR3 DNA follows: TGTGCCAGCAGAGGTCCGTCCTACAATGAGCAGTTCTTC.

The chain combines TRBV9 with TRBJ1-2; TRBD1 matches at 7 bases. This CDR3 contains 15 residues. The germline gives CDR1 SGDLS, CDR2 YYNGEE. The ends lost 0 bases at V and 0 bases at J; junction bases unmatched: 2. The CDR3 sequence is CASSVGGTANYGYTF. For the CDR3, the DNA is TGTGCCAGCAGCGTAGGTGGGACAGCTAACTATGGCTACACCTTC.

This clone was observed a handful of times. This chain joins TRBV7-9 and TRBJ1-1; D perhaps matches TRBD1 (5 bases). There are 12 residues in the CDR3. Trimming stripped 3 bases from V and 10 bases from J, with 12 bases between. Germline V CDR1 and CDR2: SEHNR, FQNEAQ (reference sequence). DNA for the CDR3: TGTGCCAGCAGCTTTCAACAGGTCACAGCTTTCTTT. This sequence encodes CASSFQQVTAFF.